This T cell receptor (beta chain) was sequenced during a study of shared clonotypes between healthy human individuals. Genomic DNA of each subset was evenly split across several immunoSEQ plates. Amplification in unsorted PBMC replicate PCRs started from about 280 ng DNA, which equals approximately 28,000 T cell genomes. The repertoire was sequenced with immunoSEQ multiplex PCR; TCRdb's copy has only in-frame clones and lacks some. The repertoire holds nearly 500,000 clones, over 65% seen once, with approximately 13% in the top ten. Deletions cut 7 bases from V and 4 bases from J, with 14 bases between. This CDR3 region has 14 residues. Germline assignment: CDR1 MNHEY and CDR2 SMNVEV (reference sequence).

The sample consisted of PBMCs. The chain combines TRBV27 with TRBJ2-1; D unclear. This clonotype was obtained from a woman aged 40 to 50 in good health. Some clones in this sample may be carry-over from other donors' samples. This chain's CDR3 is CASKMRSQYNEQFF. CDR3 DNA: TGTGCCAGCAAAATGAGGAGCCAGTACAATGAGCAGTTCTTC.